This T cell receptor beta chain was identified during a study of T cell responses to AZD1222 COVID-19 vaccine. The study's findings and limits: Dominant at 160-218 and 743-854, vaccine-associated CD4 TCRs also spanned spike. Repertoires were obtained solely post-peak T cell response.

Both about-4-week and about-12-week second-dose recipients were combined. TCRdb's table, derived via immunoSEQ multiplex PCR, lists solely in-frame clones and lacks some. The data contain about 110,000 clones, about 94% of them singletons. V was cut by 0 bases and J by 7 bases, with 18 bases left in between. The germline CDR1 and CDR2 sequences are SGHAT and FQNNGV. This CDR3 spans 16 amino acids. Concerning this clone itself: Antigen: not known.

Specimen: peripheral blood, collected 28 days after the second AZD1222 dose. The rearrangement links TRBV11-2 to TRBJ1-2, with D unresolved. The sequence was obtained from an adult who received the AZD1222 COVID-19 vaccine. DNA of the CDR3: TGTGCCAGCAGCTTAGAACGGGGAATGCCCTTACTTGGCTACACCTTC. Translated, it gives CASSLERGMPLLGYTF.